This passage covers 4 T cell receptor beta chains from one sample sequenced in a study of shared clonotypes between healthy human individuals. Libraries were prepared by immunoSEQ multiplex PCR; TCRdb keeps only in-frame clonotypes and omits some of them. Among some 650,000 clones, 97% were seen once, and the ten largest hold around 0.06%. The specimen sequenced was naive CD4+ T cells sorted from blood. Regarding subset: CD45RA+ positively selected. The source of these receptors is a woman in her 30s in good health.

V gene TRBV27 combines with J gene TRBJ2-7, with 7 bases matching TRBD1. J gave up 5 bases and V 3 bases, and 7 bases lay outside the gene matches. The CDR3 is made up of 14 amino acids. The germline gives CDR1 MNHEY, CDR2 SMNVEV (reference sequence). The CDR3 bases are TGTGCCAGCAGTTTCGGACAGGCGGGCAACGAGCAGTACTTC. Its protein is CASSFGQAGNEQYF.

The rearrangement links TRBV14 to TRBJ2-7, with D uncertain. CDR1 is SGHDN and CDR2 is FVKESK in the germline V gene. This CDR3 region has 13 residues. Between the trimmed V and J ends, which lost 3 bases and 9 bases, there was a span of 15 bases. The CDR3 protein is CASSQGLAEWQYF. In nucleotides, the CDR3 is TGTGCCAGCAGCCAGGGTTTGGCCGAGTGGCAGTACTTC.

The chain has TRBV11-3 and TRBJ2-3, with 8 bases aligning to TRBD2. Trimming at V came to 1 base and at J to 5 bases, leaving 5 bases not matched to a gene. There are 15 residues in the CDR3. Germline CDR1 is SGHNT and CDR2 is YENEEA. In nucleotides, the CDR3 is TGTGCCAGCAGCTTAGGTGGACTAGCAAGAGATACGCAGTATTTT. Translating it yields CASSLGGLARDTQYF.

The chain is built from TRBV5-1 and TRBJ2-7; 8 nucleotides line up with TRBD1. Trimming cost V 2 bases and J 6 bases; bases outside gene matches: 16. Germline V gene data show CDR1 as SGHRS and CDR2 as YFSETQ. The CDR3 is made up of 17 amino acids. The CDR3 is CASSFRGQGPYSGEQYF. The CDR3 DNA reads as TGCGCCAGCAGCTTTCGTGGACAGGGCCCTTACTCGGGCGAGCAGTACTTC. The variable domain in full, with the rest retrieved from reference TRBV5-1 and TRBJ2-7, is KAGVTQTPRYLIKTRGQQVTLSCSPISGHRSVSWYQQTPGQGLQFLFEYFSETQRNKGNFPGRFSGRQFSNSRSEMNVSTLELGDSALYLCASSFRGQGPYSGEQYFGPGTRLTVT.